The 14 T cell receptor beta chains below come from one sample, sequenced in a study of early T cells in non-severe SARS-CoV-2 infection. TCRdb analysed the 5' RACE reads with MiXCR anew, one entry per CDR3 protein. The data contain roughly 70,000 distinct CDR3 sequences, 20% to 25% of them singletons. Sample: whole blood, taken at baseline. The receptors were sampled from an adult who was a healthcare worker with PCR-confirmed SARS-CoV-2 infection or an uninfected control (not recorded which).

The chain has TRBV20-1 and TRBJ2-5, with 13 bases identical to TRBD2. The CDR3 spans 14 residues. CDR1 is DFQATT and CDR2 is SNEGSKA in the germline V gene (reference sequence). Trimming at V came to 4 bases and at J to 4 bases, leaving 3 bases not matched to a gene. The chain's CDR3 is CSAKGLAGIETQYF. CDR3 nucleotides: TGCAGTGCTAAGGGACTAGCGGGGATAGAGACCCAGTACTTC.

In this sample, this clonotype turned up a few times. The chain couples TRBV12-3 or TRBV12-4 to TRBJ2-4, with TRBD1 matching over 12 bases. The V segment lost 4 bases and the J segment 0 bases; nucleotides outside the gene matches: 4. The CDR3 covers 17 residues. For the CDR3, the DNA is TGTGCCAGCAGTTGGGACAGGGGGCATATAGCCAAAAACATTCAGTACTTC. This gives the protein CASSWDRGHIAKNIQYF.

The V call is TRBV4-1, the J call TRBJ2-7; D may be TRBD2 (6 bases). Trimming shortened V by 3 bases and J by 1 base, and 13 bases separated the two germline ends. The CDR3 runs to 15 residues. CDR1 is MGHRA and CDR2 is YSYEKL in the germline V gene. CDR3 nucleotides: TGCGCCAGCAGCCATATCGTAGGGACTTCCTACGAGCAGTACTTC. This encodes CASSHIVGTSYEQYF.

V is TRBV20-1 and J is TRBJ2-5; D is possibly TRBD2 (6 bases). Trimming shortened V by 1 base and J by 5 bases, and 11 bases separated the two germline ends. This CDR3 has 13 residues. In germline, CDR1 is DFQATT, CDR2 SNEGSKA (reference sequence). The CDR3 DNA is TGCAGTGCTAGAGCCCCGGCGGGGGAGACCCAGTACTTC. This sequence encodes CSARAPAGETQYF.

This clonotype was observed a handful of times. V usage is TRBV5-1 and J usage is TRBJ1-2; 9 bases map to TRBD1. The germline V gene has CDR1 SGHRS and CDR2 YFSETQ. This CDR3 spans 13 amino acids. After removal of 4 bases from V and 7 bases from J, the junction contained 5 bases not matched to a gene. The CDR3 region has the DNA TGCGCCAGCAGCACTAACAGGGGGCTTGGCTACACCTTC. Its protein product is CASSTNRGLGYTF.

The CDR3 DNA reads as TGTGCCAGCAGCCCCACCGGGGCACTCCCTTTTAACACTGAAGCTTTCTTT. Encoded protein: CASSPTGALPFNTEAFF. The chain combines TRBV6-6 with TRBJ1-1; possibly TRBD1 for D (5 bases). Trimming cost V 6 bases and J 2 bases, with 22 bases left between them. The CDR3 covers 17 residues. Germline V gives CDR1 MNHNY, CDR2 SVGAGI (reference sequence).

The chain is built from TRBV7-2 and TRBJ2-2; D uncertain. Germline CDR1 and CDR2: SGHTA and FQGNSA. The CDR3 contains 16 residues. The ends were cut back, 1 base at V and 1 base at J, with 10 bases in the middle. The CDR3 reads CASSLVGLGNTGELFF. The CDR3 DNA is TGTGCCAGCAGCTTAGTTGGGTTGGGGAACACCGGGGAGCTGTTTTTT.

The sample holds a few counts of this clonotype. This chain links TRBV12-3 or TRBV12-4 with TRBJ1-2; tentative D call: TRBD1 (6 bases). Trimming shortened V by 6 bases and J by 7 bases, and 15 bases separated the two germline ends. This CDR3 has 13 residues. The CDR3 DNA reads TGTGCCAGCAGCGGGAAGGGGGGCTTTGGCTACACCTTC. Its translation is CASSGKGGFGYTF.

The gene calls are TRBV12-3 or TRBV12-4 and TRBJ2-2, with D possibly being TRBD2 (6 bases). The CDR3 is 15 amino acids. Trimming took 3 bases from V and 0 from J, leaving 8 bases between them. CDR3: CASSFPGANTGELFF. The CDR3 DNA reads as TGTGCCAGCAGTTTTCCGGGGGCGAACACCGGGGAGCTGTTTTTT.

The J gene is TRBJ2-7, the V gene TRBV13, with D possibly matching TRBD1 (6 bases). CDR3 length equals 13 residues. Germline values: CDR1 PRHDT, CDR2 FYEKMQ (reference sequence). V was clipped by 3 bases and J by 6 bases, with 12 bases between them. The DNA for the CDR3 is TGTGCCAGCAGCTTTAACAGGGTCGGCGAGCAGTACTTC. Its translation is CASSFNRVGEQYF.

This clonotype has just a few counts. The rearrangement joins TRBV12-5 to TRBJ1-5; no clear D gene. Germline V CDR1 and CDR2: LGHNT, FRNRAP. This CDR3 contains 13 residues. Trimming took off 2 bases at V and 4 bases at J, with 6 bases between the two ends. Written as DNA, the CDR3 is TGTGCTAGTGGTTTGACCGAGAATCAGCCCCAGCATTTT. It encodes CASGLTENQPQHF.

The chain is built from TRBV13 and TRBJ2-1; D is unresolved. The V end was cut by 0 bases, the J end by 3 bases, with 6 bases between. This CDR3 comprises 14 residues. Germline loops: CDR1 PRHDT, CDR2 FYEKMQ (reference sequence). The CDR3 reads CASSLGVGYNEQFF. Written as DNA, the CDR3 is TGTGCCAGCAGCTTAGGCGTGGGCTACAATGAGCAGTTCTTC.

This clonotype was seen repeatedly, ten times or more. This chain uses TRBV5-4 with TRBJ2-1; the match to TRBD2 covers 8 bases. The CDR3 length is 15 residues. The germline gives CDR1 SGHNT, CDR2 YYREEE (reference sequence). The J segment lost 7 bases and the V segment lost 4 bases, leaving 10 bases of the junction unmatched. CDR3 DNA sequence: TGTGCCAGCAGCCGGTCGGCGGGGGGCGTTAATGAGCAGTTCTTC. Residues: CASSRSAGGVNEQFF.

This rearrangement joins TRBV18 to TRBJ1-4, with 8 bases aligning to TRBD1. The CDR3 contains 14 residues. The junction had 5 bases not matched to a gene; V was cut back by 3 bases and J by 8 bases. Germline CDR1 and CDR2: KGHSH and LQKENI. This CDR3 reads CASSPGTGGEKLFF. For the CDR3, the DNA is TGTGCCAGCTCACCCGGGACAGGAGGCGAAAAACTGTTTTTT.